Shown below are 18 T cell receptor beta chains from a single sample sequenced in a study of blood T cells in healthy people across ages. Then a second PCR, running roughly 7 to 11 cycles, was carried out with a sample-barcoded 5' primer and a J-beta primer mix. TCRdb called the 5' RACE reads again in MiXCR, with one record for every CDR3 protein. This sample yields 1,800,000 or so distinct CDR3 sequences, of which 39% are seen a single time; roughly 24% belongs to the top ten. Sample: blood. These receptors all come from a human donor in good health.

Notes on this clonotype: One end of the junction is discordant with germline, which a read error may explain. CDR3 nucleotides: TGTGCCAGCAGCTTATCTGGCGGGGGGGTTAACGAGCAGTACTTT. Its translation: CASSLSGGGVNEQYF. The V call is TRBV7-2, the J call TRBJ2-5; 9 bases align to TRBD2. This CDR3 region has 15 residues. The V gene's germline CDR1 is SGHTA and CDR2 FQGNSA.

This clonotype appeared a few times. V gene TRBV3-1 combines with J gene TRBJ2-7; no definite D call. The CDR3 sequence is 12 residues long. Trimming took 6 bases from V and 2 from J, leaving 8 bases between them. CDR1 is LGHDT and CDR2 is YNNKEL in the germline V gene (reference sequence). This chain's CDR3 is CASSAVPYEQYF. For the CDR3, the DNA is TGTGCCAGCAGTGCGGTCCCCTACGAGCAGTACTTC.

This clonotype was detected only a few times. The gene calls are TRBV6-6 and TRBJ2-3; the D gene is possibly TRBD1 (6 bases). The CDR3 has 12 residues. V was trimmed by 6 bases and J by 5 bases, leaving 9 bases between them. Germline assignment: CDR1 MNHNY and CDR2 SVGAGI (reference sequence). For the CDR3, the DNA is TGTGCCAGCAGAAAGGGGGTAGATACGCAGTATTTT. Its translation is CASRKGVDTQYF.

The CDR3 nucleotides read TGCAGTGCTCGCGGGACAGTATTTCCTGAAGCTTTCTTT. Protein: CSARGTVFPEAFF. This chain joins TRBV20-1 and TRBJ1-1, with TRBD1 identical over 7 bases. CDR1 is DFQATT and CDR2 is SNEGSKA in the germline V gene (reference sequence). The CDR3 covers 13 residues. With V trimmed by 5 bases and J by 6 bases, 9 bases remained unmatched.

This sequence joins TRBV28 and TRBJ2-5; D not certain. CDR1 is MDHEN and CDR2 is SYDVKM in the germline V gene. The CDR3 totals 15 residues. Trimming left V 3 bases short and J 2 bases short, with 13 bases between. DNA for the CDR3: TGTGCCAGCAGTTTCGCGACCCTTCCGCAAGAGACCCAGTACTTC. Residues: CASSFATLPQETQYF.

This clonotype was counted between two and nine times. The chain links TRBV7-2 to TRBJ2-7; 7 nucleotides line up with TRBD1. Germline CDR1 and CDR2: SGHTA and FQGNSA. The junction had 15 bases not matched to a gene; V was cut back by 5 bases and J by 8 bases. This CDR3 spans 15 amino acids. CDR3 sequence reads: CASSPNRGRIDKQYF. CDR3 DNA: TGTGCCAGCAGCCCCAACAGGGGCCGCATCGACAAGCAGTACTTC.

This clonotype showed up just a few times. The chain couples TRBV3-1 to TRBJ2-7; D is ambiguous. Trimming removed 0 bases from V and 3 bases from J, with 9 bases in between. CDR1 LGHDT and CDR2 YNNKEL come from the germline V gene (reference sequence). This CDR3 has 14 residues. The DNA of the CDR3 is TGTGCCAGCAGCCAAGAAATTCTAAGCTACGAGCAGTACTTC. Protein product: CASSQEILSYEQYF.

This sequence joins TRBV4-2 and TRBJ1-3; D is unresolved. This CDR3 has 17 residues. Trimming shortened V by 0 bases and J by 4 bases, and 16 bases separated the two germline ends. Germline CDR1 and CDR2: LGHNA and YNFKEQ. The DNA of the CDR3 is TGTGCCAGCAGCCAAGACCCCGGGGAACGACTGGGAAACACCATATATTTT. It is translated as CASSQDPGERLGNTIYF.

This chain joins TRBV25-1 and TRBJ1-2, with a possible D match to TRBD1 (5 bases). Germline CDR1 and CDR2: MGHDK and SYGVNS. V was trimmed by 4 bases and J by 7 bases, leaving 10 bases between them. This CDR3 spans 12 amino acids. CDR3 protein: CASSVSGAGYTF. Written as DNA, the CDR3 is TGTGCCAGCAGTGTAAGCGGGGCTGGCTACACCTTC.

The CDR3 spells CASTSGAGNYEQYF. CDR3 DNA: TGTGCCAGCACGTCCGGGGCGGGGAACTACGAGCAGTACTTC. The chain carries TRBV6-1 and TRBJ2-7; perhaps TRBD2 as D (6 bases). Germline values: CDR1 MNHNS, CDR2 SASEGT. Deletions cut 7 bases from V and 3 bases from J, with 16 bases between. CDR3 size: 14 residues.

This chain uses TRBV3-1 with TRBJ2-7; D ambiguous. The V end lost 2 bases, the J end lost 7 bases, and 21 bases lay between the germline ends. Germline CDR1 is LGHDT and CDR2 is YNNKEL (reference sequence). This CDR3 contains 16 residues. The CDR3 protein is CASSQYDGLYFGEQYF. The CDR3 coding sequence is TGTGCCAGCAGCCAATATGACGGGCTATATTTTGGGGAGCAGTACTTC.

This chain connects TRBV5-1 to TRBJ2-4, with D perhaps matching TRBD1 (5 bases). Trimming shortened V by 0 bases and J by 9 bases, and 16 bases separated the two germline ends. Germline CDR1 reads SGHRS; CDR2 reads YFSETQ. The CDR3 is 15 residues long. The CDR3 is CASSLGNQGTGIQYF. The CDR3 nucleotides are TGCGCCAGCAGCTTGGGAAACCAGGGTACTGGCATTCAGTACTTC.

This rearrangement joins TRBV6-2 or TRBV6-3 to TRBJ2-7; 8 bases align to TRBD2. This CDR3 is built from 14 residues. J gave up 3 bases and V 4 bases, and 5 bases lay outside the gene matches. Per the germline V gene, CDR1 is MNHEY and CDR2 is SVGEGT. The CDR3 sequence: CASSLRGAFYEQYF. The CDR3 bases are TGTGCCAGCAGTTTGCGGGGGGCCTTCTACGAGCAGTACTTC.

This clonotype was observed a handful of times. The chain recombines TRBV7-2 with TRBJ2-1, with 8 bases aligning to TRBD1. CDR3 length: 17 residues. J gave up 0 bases and V 1 base, and 5 bases lay outside the gene matches. Germline V gene data show CDR1 as SGHTA and CDR2 as FQGNSA. The CDR3 DNA sequence: TGTGCCAGCAGCTTAGTGAGACAGGGGATCTCCTACAATGAGCAGTTCTTC. Translating it yields CASSLVRQGISYNEQFF.

Of note for this clonotype: The CDR3 ends on some other residue instead of the conserved phenylalanine or tryptophan, so this is likely a read error. The rearrangement uses TRBV6-5 and TRBJ1-2; 9 bases match TRBD1. This CDR3 is built from 13 residues. In germline, CDR1 is MNHEY, CDR2 SVGAGI. V shed 5 bases and J 7 bases; nucleotides not matched to a gene: 5. CDR3 amino acids: CASSEQGASGYTV. For the CDR3, the DNA is TGTGCCAGCAGTGAACAGGGGGCGAGTGGCTACACCGTC.

This clonotype was counted a few times. The chain has TRBV5-1 and TRBJ2-7, with 9 bases that match TRBD1. Germline lookup yields CDR1 SGHRS and CDR2 YFSETQ. V shed 3 bases and J 5 bases; nucleotides not matched to a gene: 6. The CDR3 consists of 14 residues. As DNA, the CDR3 is TGCGCCAGCAGCTCCGGGACAGGGACCGACGAGCAGTACTTC. The encoded protein is CASSSGTGTDEQYF.

V and J are TRBV4-1 and TRBJ2-5, with D maybe TRBD2 (7 bases). Germline lookup yields CDR1 MGHRA and CDR2 YSYEKL. The V gene lost 4 bases and the J gene lost 11 bases, with 20 bases spanning the gap. This CDR3 has 14 amino acids. In DNA, the CDR3 is TGCGCCAGCAGCCGGAGGGGGGGGGCTGGAGAGCAGTACTTC. Translating it yields CASSRRGGAGEQYF.

The V and J genes are TRBV12-3 or TRBV12-4 and TRBJ1-2; D is unclear. The V end lost 7 bases, the J end lost 5 bases, and 17 bases lay between the germline ends. The CDR3 has 14 amino acids. The CDR3 DNA reads as TGTGCCAGCAATTTGAGTCCCTCGGGATATGGCTACACCTTC. Its translation: CASNLSPSGYGYTF.